This T cell receptor (beta chain) stems from a study of cytomegalovirus exposure and HLA in healthy donors. This CDR3 has 15 amino acids. The germline gives CDR1 MNHNY, CDR2 SVGAGI (reference sequence). V lost 2 bases and J lost 0, with 11 bases in between. This PCR relied on a set of 60 Vbeta primers and 13 Jbeta primers. This table comes from immunoSEQ multiplex PCR, and its TCRdb copy is limited to in-frame clones, with some not included. The data show about 190,000 clones, roughly four fifths seen once. For this clone: The antigen is not known.

Study findings and constraints: Presence/absence analyses assumed roughly uniform sequencing depth across donors, which may not hold.

The sample consisted of PBMCs. This TCR was recovered from a man between 18 and 35 years old in good health and CMV-seronegative. The chain joins TRBV6-6 to TRBJ2-7, with D tentatively TRBD1 (5 bases). In DNA form, the CDR3 reads TGTGCCAGCAGTTACGGCACAGGTTCCTCCTACGAGCAGTACTTC. It specifies CASSYGTGSSYEQYF.